The rows below give T cell receptor beta chains drawn from one sample of a study of T cell responses to AZD1222 COVID-19 vaccine. Assay: immunoSEQ multiplex PCR; the TCRdb copy retains only in-frame clones and omits some. The table records 95,000 to 150,000 clones, approximately 89% of them present only once. The sequencing here drew on peripheral blood, taken on day 0 of AZD1222 vaccination. The receptors derive from an adult in good health. Each CDR3 is given with its conserved first and last residue. The D gene is left open where the match is weak. The size of a clone is reported for some rows only, either as once, few or many, or as a class for expanded clones.

J: TRBJ1-4; size: NA; D: TRBD1; V: TRBV5-1; CDR3: CASSLGQGEGANEKLFF; DNA: TGCGCCAGCAGCTTGGGACAGGGGGAAGGGGCTAATGAAAAACTGTTTTTT
J: TRBJ1-2; size: NA; D: NA; V: TRBV10-3; CDR3: CAISPLDSDGYTF; DNA: TGTGCCATCAGTCCACTCGACAGCGATGGCTACACCTTC
J: TRBJ1-4; size: NA; D: NA; V: TRBV18; CDR3: CASSPPRLREKLFF; DNA: TGTGCCAGCTCACCACCCAGGCTTAGGGAAAAACTGTTTTTT
J: TRBJ2-7; size: NA; D: NA; V: TRBV7-9; CDR3: CASSSTYEQYF; DNA: TGTGCCAGCAGCTCAACTTACGAGCAGTACTTC
J: TRBJ1-6; size: once; D: NA; V: TRBV6-5; CDR3: CASSWAGEWNSPLHF; DNA: TGTGCCAGCAGTTGGGCAGGGGAGTGGAATTCACCCCTCCACTTT
J: TRBJ2-1; size: few; D: TRBD1; V: TRBV9; CDR3: CASSVRDRTYNEQFF; DNA: TGTGCCAGCAGCGTAAGGGACAGGACCTACAATGAGCAGTTCTTC
J: TRBJ1-1; size: NA; D: NA; V: TRBV5-5; CDR3: CASSSYELMNTEAFF; DNA: TGTGCCAGCAGCTCTTACGAACTCATGAACACTGAAGCTTTCTTT
J: TRBJ1-1; size: NA; D: NA; V: TRBV28; CDR3: CASSRGLGTEAFF; DNA: TGTGCCAGCAGTCGGGGTTTGGGCACTGAAGCTTTCTTT
J: TRBJ2-3; size: NA; D: NA; V: TRBV6-2/TRBV6-3; CDR3: CASSYLGRSPSDTQYF; DNA: TGTGCCAGCAGTTACTTGGGCAGAAGTCCCTCCGATACGCAGTATTTT
J: TRBJ1-1; size: NA; D: NA; V: TRBV25-1; CDR3: CASSESGMNTEAFF; DNA: TGTGCCAGCAGTGAATCTGGAATGAACACTGAAGCTTTCTTT
J: TRBJ2-7; size: NA; D: NA; V: TRBV11-2; CDR3: CASRRSYEQYF; DNA: TGTGCCAGCAGACGCTCCTACGAGCAGTACTTC
J: TRBJ2-7; size: NA; D: TRBD1; V: TRBV12-3/TRBV12-4; CDR3: CASRRQGAEEQYF; DNA: TGTGCCAGCAGGCGGCAGGGGGCGGAAGAGCAGTACTTC
J: TRBJ1-2; size: NA; D: NA; V: TRBV12-3/TRBV12-4; CDR3: CASSQTENYGYTF; DNA: TGTGCCAGCAGTCAGACAGAAAACTATGGCTACACCTTC
J: TRBJ1-1; size: NA; D: NA; V: TRBV5-8; CDR3: CASSTSQGYTEAFF; DNA: TGTGCCAGCAGCACATCACAGGGTTACACTGAAGCTTTCTTT
J: TRBJ1-2; size: NA; D: TRBD1; V: TRBV6-4; CDR3: CASSAQGGVDYGYTF; DNA: TGTGCCAGCAGTGCACAGGGGGGGGTGGACTATGGCTACACCTTC
J: TRBJ2-3; size: once; D: TRBD2; V: TRBV5-1; CDR3: CASSPSGDRTDTQYF; DNA: TGCGCCAGCAGCCCTAGCGGGGATCGCACAGATACGCAGTATTTT
J: TRBJ1-5; size: few; D: NA; V: TRBV6-1; CDR3: CASSDGGVRQPQHF; DNA: TGTGCCAGCAGTGATGGGGGGGTGAGGCAGCCCCAGCATTTT
J: TRBJ1-1; size: NA; D: NA; V: TRBV11-2; CDR3: CASSQTISNTEAFF; DNA: TGTGCCAGCAGCCAGACGATATCGAACACTGAAGCTTTCTTT
J: TRBJ2-5; size: NA; D: NA; V: TRBV27; CDR3: CASSPRLAGETQYF; DNA: TGTGCCAGCAGTCCCCGGCTTGCCGGGGAGACCCAGTACTTC
J: TRBJ1-6; size: NA; D: NA; V: TRBV6-5; CDR3: CATKTGKNSPLHF; DNA: TGTGCCACCAAGACGGGAAAGAATTCACCCCTCCACTTT
J: TRBJ1-2; size: NA; D: NA; V: TRBV6-1; CDR3: CASSEALGSGNYGYTF; DNA: TGTGCCAGCAGTGAAGCGCTAGGTTCAGGAAACTATGGCTACACCTTC
J: TRBJ2-1; size: NA; D: TRBD1; V: TRBV19; CDR3: CASTRQGGGDEQFF; DNA: TGTGCCAGTACCCGACAGGGTGGGGGCGATGAGCAGTTCTTC
J: TRBJ1-1; size: NA; D: NA; V: TRBV6-4; CDR3: CASSDGQNSEAFF; DNA: TGTGCCAGCAGTGATGGTCAGAACAGTGAAGCTTTCTTT
J: TRBJ2-2; size: once; D: NA; V: TRBV24-1; CDR3: CATSDPPGELFF; DNA: TGTGCCACCAGTGATCCTCCCGGGGAGCTGTTTTTT
J: TRBJ1-6; size: NA; D: TRBD1; V: TRBV10-1; CDR3: CASRDTGTDHNSPLHF; DNA: TGCGCCAGCAGGGATACCGGGACAGATCATAATTCACCCCTCCACTTT
J: TRBJ1-4; size: NA; D: NA; V: TRBV29-1; CDR3: CSVGGQVNEKLFF; DNA: TGCAGCGTTGGGGGGCAGGTTAATGAAAAACTGTTTTTT
J: TRBJ2-2; size: NA; D: NA; V: TRBV6-1; CDR3: CASSGEPGRPTGELFF; DNA: TGTGCCAGCAGTGGAGAACCGGGACGGCCAACCGGGGAGCTGTTTTTT
J: TRBJ2-5; size: NA; D: TRBD2; V: TRBV7-9; CDR3: CASSSRLAETQYF; DNA: TGTGCCAGCAGCTCAAGACTAGCGGAGACCCAGTACTTC
J: TRBJ2-1; size: NA; D: NA; V: TRBV5-1; CDR3: CASSTRSGLENEQFF; DNA: TGCGCCAGCAGCACACGGTCCGGATTAGAGAATGAGCAGTTCTTC
J: TRBJ1-6; size: NA; D: TRBD1; V: TRBV4-2; CDR3: CASSQGAGNSPLHF; DNA: TGTGCCAGCAGTCAGGGGGCGGGTAATTCACCCCTCCACTTT
J: TRBJ1-1; size: NA; D: NA; V: TRBV10-3; CDR3: CAIGQTGSDTEAFF; DNA: TGTGCCATCGGGCAAACGGGGTCAGACACTGAAGCTTTCTTT
J: TRBJ2-5; size: NA; D: NA; V: TRBV19; CDR3: CASSTSRQETQYF; DNA: TGTGCCAGTAGTACGTCTAGGCAAGAGACCCAGTACTTC
J: TRBJ1-2; size: once; D: NA; V: TRBV7-9; CDR3: CASSLAGLVGYTF; DNA: TGTGCCAGCAGCTTAGCAGGGCTGGTTGGCTACACCTTC